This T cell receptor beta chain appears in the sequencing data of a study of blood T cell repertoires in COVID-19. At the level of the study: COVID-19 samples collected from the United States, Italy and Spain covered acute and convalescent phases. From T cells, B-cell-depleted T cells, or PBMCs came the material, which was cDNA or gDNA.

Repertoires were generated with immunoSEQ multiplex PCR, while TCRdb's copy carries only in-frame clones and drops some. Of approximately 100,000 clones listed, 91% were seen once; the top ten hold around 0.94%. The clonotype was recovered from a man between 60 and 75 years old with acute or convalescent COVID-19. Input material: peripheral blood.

The CDR3 spells CASRTQGVGTEAFF. The CDR3 DNA reads as TGTGCCAGCAGAACACAGGGGGTTGGGACTGAAGCTTTCTTT. The rearrangement uses TRBV25-1 and TRBJ1-1; 8 nucleotides match TRBD1. CDR3 length equals 14 residues. Looked up from germline, CDR1 is MGHDK and CDR2 is SYGVNS. J gave up 5 bases and V 6 bases, and 8 bases lay outside the gene matches.